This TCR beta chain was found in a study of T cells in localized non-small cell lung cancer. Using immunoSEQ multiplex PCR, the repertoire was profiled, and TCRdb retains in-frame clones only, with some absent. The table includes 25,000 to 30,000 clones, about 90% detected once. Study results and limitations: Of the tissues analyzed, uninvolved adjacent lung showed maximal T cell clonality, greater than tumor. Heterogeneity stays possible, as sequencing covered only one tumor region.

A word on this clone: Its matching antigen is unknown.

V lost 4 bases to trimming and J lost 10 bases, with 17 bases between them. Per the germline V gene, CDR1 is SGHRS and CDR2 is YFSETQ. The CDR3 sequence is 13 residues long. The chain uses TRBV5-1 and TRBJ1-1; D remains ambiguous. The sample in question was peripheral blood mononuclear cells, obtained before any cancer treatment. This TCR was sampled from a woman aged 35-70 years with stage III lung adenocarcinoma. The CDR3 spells CASSETDRGPAFF. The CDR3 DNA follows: TGCGCCAGCAGCGAGACTGATAGAGGTCCAGCTTTCTTT.